This TCR beta chain derives from a study of PD-1 blockade in classical Hodgkin lymphoma. TCRdb keeps only in-frame clones here, not all; method: immunoSEQ multiplex PCR. The sample records several thousand clones, roughly 80% being singletons. Study conclusions and caveats: Factors driving the repertoire differences, possibly disease activity or prior therapy, remain undefined.

Comment on this clone: Its specificity is unknown.

Following autologous stem cell transplantation, relapse occurred in every patient, and exposure to brentuximab vedotin varied. Negative magnetic selection isolated CD4+ T cells from thawed PBMCs. Complete response, partial response or progressive disease made up the best responses. The sequence was obtained from a human donor with classical Hodgkin lymphoma. The material sequenced was CD4+ T cells from blood, taken at baseline.

The CDR3 bases are TGTGCCAGCAGTTTACCCACCGAACACACAGATACGCAGTATTTT. Translating gives CASSLPTEHTDTQYF. The V gene is TRBV28, the J gene TRBJ2-3; D is uncertain. The V end was cut by 2 bases, the J end by 2 bases, with 11 bases between. The germline CDR1 and CDR2 sequences are MDHEN and SYDVKM. The CDR3 loop spans 15 amino acids.